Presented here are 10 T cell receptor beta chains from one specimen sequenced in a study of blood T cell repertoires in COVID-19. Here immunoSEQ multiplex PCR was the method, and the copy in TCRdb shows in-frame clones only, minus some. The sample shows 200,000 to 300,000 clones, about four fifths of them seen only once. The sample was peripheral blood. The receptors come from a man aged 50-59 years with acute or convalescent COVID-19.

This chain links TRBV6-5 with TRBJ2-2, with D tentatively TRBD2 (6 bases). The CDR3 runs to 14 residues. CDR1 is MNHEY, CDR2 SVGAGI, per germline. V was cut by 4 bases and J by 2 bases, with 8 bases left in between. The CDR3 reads CASSLGGNTGELFF. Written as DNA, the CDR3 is TGTGCCAGCAGTTTGGGGGGAAACACCGGGGAGCTGTTTTTT.

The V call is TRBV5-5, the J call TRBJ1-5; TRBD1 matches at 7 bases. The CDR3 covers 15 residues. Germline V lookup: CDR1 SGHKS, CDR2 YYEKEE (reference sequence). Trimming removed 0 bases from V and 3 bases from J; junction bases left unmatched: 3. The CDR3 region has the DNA TGTGCCAGCAGCTTGGGAGGGGGCCTCAATCAGCCCCAGCATTTT. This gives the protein CASSLGGGLNQPQHF. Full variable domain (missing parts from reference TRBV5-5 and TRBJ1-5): DAGVTQSPTHLIKTRGQQVTLRCSPISGHKSVSWYQQVLGQGPQFIFQYYEKEERGRGNFPDRFSARQFPNYSSELNVNALLLGDSALYLCASSLGGGLNQPQHFGDGTRLSIL.

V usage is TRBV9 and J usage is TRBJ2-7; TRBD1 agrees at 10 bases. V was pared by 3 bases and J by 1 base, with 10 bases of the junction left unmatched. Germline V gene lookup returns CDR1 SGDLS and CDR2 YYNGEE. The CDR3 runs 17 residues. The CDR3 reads CASSGEGQGGLSYEQYF. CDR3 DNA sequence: TGTGCCAGCAGCGGAGAAGGACAGGGGGGATTGTCCTACGAGCAGTACTTC.

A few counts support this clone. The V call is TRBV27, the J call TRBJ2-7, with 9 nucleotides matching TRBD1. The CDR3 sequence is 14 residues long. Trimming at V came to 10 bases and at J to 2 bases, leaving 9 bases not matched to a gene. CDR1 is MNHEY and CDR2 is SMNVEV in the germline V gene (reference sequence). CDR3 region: CATKRDRDTYEQYF. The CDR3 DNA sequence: TGTGCCACTAAGAGGGACAGGGATACCTACGAGCAGTACTTC.

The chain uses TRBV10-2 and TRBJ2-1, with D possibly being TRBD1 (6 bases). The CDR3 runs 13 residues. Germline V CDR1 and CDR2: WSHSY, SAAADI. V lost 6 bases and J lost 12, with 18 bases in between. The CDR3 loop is CASSTGTSSLQFF. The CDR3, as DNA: TGCGCCAGCAGCACCGGGACAAGCTCCTTGCAGTTCTTC.

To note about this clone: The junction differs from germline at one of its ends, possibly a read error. DNA of the CDR3: TGTGCCAGCAGTGACCCCCCGGGACAGCGCTATGGCTTT. Translating it yields CASSDPPGQRYGF. The rearrangement links TRBV2 to TRBJ1-6, with 7 bases fitting TRBD1. This CDR3 comprises 13 residues. Germline V gene data show CDR1 as SNHLY and CDR2 as FYNNEI.

For the CDR3, the DNA is TGCGCCAGCAGCTTGTCCGGGGAGGCCGGCTACACCTTC. Its protein is CASSLSGEAGYTF. The chain is built from TRBV5-1 and TRBJ1-2; no reliable D call. V was pared by 1 base and J by 8 bases, with 12 bases between. The CDR3 sequence is 13 residues long. CDR1 SGHRS and CDR2 YFSETQ come from the germline V gene.

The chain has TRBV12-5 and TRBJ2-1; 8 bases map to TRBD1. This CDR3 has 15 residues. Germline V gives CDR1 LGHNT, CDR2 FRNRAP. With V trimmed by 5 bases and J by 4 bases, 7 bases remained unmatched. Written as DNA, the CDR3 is TGTGCTAGTGGTCTCGGACAGGGTGGGTACAATGAGCAGTTCTTC. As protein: CASGLGQGGYNEQFF. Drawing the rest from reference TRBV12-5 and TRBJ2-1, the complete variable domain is DARVTQTPRHKVTEMGQEVTMRCQPILGHNTVFWYRQTMMQGLELLAYFRNRAPLDDSGMPKDRFSAEMPDATLATLKIQPSEPRDSAVYFCASGLGQGGYNEQFFGPGTRLTVL.

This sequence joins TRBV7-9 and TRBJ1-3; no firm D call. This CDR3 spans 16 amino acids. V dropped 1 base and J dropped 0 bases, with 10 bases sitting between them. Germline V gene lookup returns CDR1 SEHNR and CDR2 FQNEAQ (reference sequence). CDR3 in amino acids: CASSLEVGNSGNTIYF. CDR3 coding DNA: TGTGCCAGCAGCTTAGAAGTCGGTAACTCTGGAAACACCATATATTTT. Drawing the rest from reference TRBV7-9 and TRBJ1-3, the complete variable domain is DTGVSQNPRHKITKRGQNVTFRCDPISEHNRLYWYRQTLGQGPEFLTYFQNEAQLEKSRLLSDRFSAERPKGSFSTLEIQRTEQGDSAMYLCASSLEVGNSGNTIYFGEGSWLTVV.

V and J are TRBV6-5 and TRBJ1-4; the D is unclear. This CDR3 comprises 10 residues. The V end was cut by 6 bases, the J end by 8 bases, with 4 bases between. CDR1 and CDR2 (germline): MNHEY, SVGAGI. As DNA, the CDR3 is TGTGCCAGCAGGCGGGAAAAACTGTTTTTT. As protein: CASRREKLFF.